A selection of T cell receptor beta chains follows, all from one sample in a study of immune evolution from preneoplasia to lung adenocarcinoma. Profiling relied on immunoSEQ multiplex PCR, and the TCRdb table lists in-frame clones only, not all of them. The sample contains roughly 13,000 clones, less than 85% of which appear only once. The sample taken for sequencing was FFPE minimally invasive lung adenocarcinoma tissue. These receptors were obtained from a person aged 70 to 85 with lung adenocarcinoma. Both conserved end residues are part of each CDR3. The D gene is left open where the match is weak. The size entry is marked missing in some rows and otherwise reads once, few, many or a size class.

.	.	TRBJ2-2	TRBV11-3	TGTGCCAGCAGCTTAGGGGCGGGGGAGCTGTTTTTT	CASSLGAGELFF
.	.	TRBJ1-2	TRBV28	TGTGCCAGCACCCCACGAGGCTTCCCCCTATATGGCTACACCTTC	CASTPRGFPLYGYTF
TRBD1	.	TRBJ1-2	TRBV30	TGTGCCTGGACCCCGGGACAGGGGGCTAACTATGGCTACACCTTC	CAWTPGQGANYGYTF
TRBD1	few	TRBJ1-6	TRBV5-5	TGTGCCAGCAGAACCCAGGGGGGTAATTCACCCCTCCACTTT	CASRTQGGNSPLHF
.	.	TRBJ1-4	TRBV28	TGTGCCAGCAGTTTATTTACGAGGGGCGGTAATGAAAAACTGTTTTTT	CASSLFTRGGNEKLFF
TRBD2	.	TRBJ2-2	TRBV29-1	TGCAGCGTCGGTAGCGGGAGGGGTGACACCGGGGAGCTGTTTTTT	CSVGSGRGDTGELFF
.	.	TRBJ1-5	TRBV19	TGTGCCAGTAGTATAGCAGCAACAGGCAATCAGCCCCAGCATTTT	CASSIAATGNQPQHF
TRBD2	once	TRBJ2-5	TRBV6-6	TGTGCCAGCAGTTACGGGACTAGCGGAGAAGAGACCCAGTACTTC	CASSYGTSGEETQYF
TRBD2	.	TRBJ2-7	TRBV27	TGTGCCAGCAGTTTATCCTCAGAACGCGGGAGGTTTTACGAGCAGTACTTC	CASSLSSERGRFYEQYF
TRBD1	few	TRBJ2-3	TRBV6-5	TGTGCCAGCAGGAGACAGGGAAGGAGCACAGATACGCAGTATTTT	CASRRQGRSTDTQYF
.	.	TRBJ2-2	TRBV19	TGTGCCAGTAGTTCAGCTAGGGCCGGGGAGCTGTTTTTT	CASSSARAGELFF
.	.	TRBJ2-5	TRBV19	TGTGCCAGTAGTAAAAGGGGCGAAGGGGAGACCCAGTACTTC	CASSKRGEGETQYF
.	.	TRBJ1-1	TRBV5-1	TGCGCCAGCAGCTTGGTGCAGGGAGACACTGAAGCTTTCTTT	CASSLVQGDTEAFF
TRBD1	.	TRBJ1-2	TRBV14	TGTGCCAGCAGCCCCAGACAGGGCTCCAGCTATGGCTACACCTTC	CASSPRQGSSYGYTF
.	.	TRBJ2-5	TRBV5-1	TGCGCCAGCAGCTTGGTTCCAGGGGCAGAGACCCAGTACTTC	CASSLVPGAETQYF
.	.	TRBJ1-5	TRBV28	TGTGCCAGCAGAATTATGGACGGACCCAATCAGCCCCAGCATTTT	CASRIMDGPNQPQHF
TRBD2	few	TRBJ2-3	TRBV11-3	TGTGCCAGCAGCCCGAAAGCTAGCGGACCTAAAGATACGCAGTATTTT	CASSPKASGPKDTQYF